This TCR beta chain emerged from a study of OX40 agonist ivuxolimab in advanced cancers. Across the study: As their treatment, patients were administered ivuxolimab, an agonistic anti-OX40 (CD134) antibody. Study observations and caveats: At 0.1 to 3.0 mg/kg, CD4+ and CD8+ blood T cells expanded clonally by week 6. Low levels of normalized T-cell clonal expansion also appeared in some nonresponders. Among T cells, CD8+ cells averaged more expanded clones than CD4+ cells.

Method: immunoSEQ multiplex PCR; TCRdb's copy keeps in-frame clones and lacks some. The data show approximately 99,000 clones, 80% to 90% seen once. V was trimmed by 1 base and J by 4 bases, leaving 14 bases between them. This CDR3 is built from 16 residues. The V gene's germline CDR1 is LGHNA and CDR2 YSLEER. In its sample, this clone was seen a few times. Its antigen is not identified. The TCR was taken from an adult with an advanced solid tumor such as melanoma, head and neck, liver or kidney cancer. The sequences come from CD4+ or CD8+ T cells sorted from blood, collected in a trial of the OX40 agonist ivuxolimab. The chain combines TRBV4-3 with TRBJ1-3; the D is unclear. CDR3 DNA: TGCGCCAGCAGCCAAGTGGCCAAAGGCGTCGGAAACACCATATATTTT. It translates to CASSQVAKGVGNTIYF.